The 25 T cell receptor beta chains below all came from one sample that was sequenced in a study of blood T cells in healthy people across ages. The second PCR ran about 6 to 12 cycles with a sample-barcoded 5' primer and J-beta primers. TCRdb independently ran MiXCR on the 5' RACE reads; one entry per CDR3 protein. The sample has about a million distinct CDR3 sequences, about two fifths seen once. Sequenced sample: blood. The source is a man aged 18 to 29 in good health.

This chain uses TRBV2 with TRBJ2-1; no clear D. Trimming stripped 4 bases from V and 6 bases from J, with 7 bases between. The CDR3 is 12 amino acids. The germline gives CDR1 SNHLY, CDR2 FYNNEI. The CDR3 DNA is TGTGCCAGCAGTGGCCGGCTCAATGAGCAGTTCTTC. Translated, it gives CASSGRLNEQFF.

This clonotype came up a few times. The rearrangement links TRBV20-1 to TRBJ2-1; TRBD1 matches at 10 bases. The V gene's germline CDR1 is DFQATT and CDR2 SNEGSKA (reference sequence). The trim removed 2 bases at V and 4 bases at J, leaving 5 bases unmatched. The CDR3 contains 15 residues. CDR3 sequence: CSARTGQGIYNEQFF. DNA of the CDR3: TGCAGTGCTAGAACGGGACAGGGGATTTACAATGAGCAGTTCTTC.

This chain joins TRBV7-9 and TRBJ1-2, with 10 bases identical to TRBD1. The CDR3 has 17 residues. Germline V gene data show CDR1 as SEHNR and CDR2 as FQNEAQ (reference sequence). V gave up 6 bases and J gave up 4 bases; unmatched junction bases: 14. Written as DNA, the CDR3 is TGTGCCAGCAGTCCTCCTCCCGGGACAGGGGAAGGCTATGGCTACACCTTC. Protein product: CASSPPPGTGEGYGYTF. Complete variable domain (other parts from reference TRBV7-9 and TRBJ1-2): DTGVSQNPRHKITKRGQNVTFRCDPISEHNRLYWYRQTLGQGPEFLTYFQNEAQLEKSRLLSDRFSAERPKGSFSTLEIQRTEQGDSAMYLCASSPPPGTGEGYGYTFGSGTRLTVV.

In its sample, this clonotype was seen a few times. CDR3 protein: CASSQDGVGARTDTQYF. DNA for the CDR3: TGCGCCAGCAGCCAAGACGGGGTGGGGGCGAGAACAGATACGCAGTATTTT. The genes are TRBV4-3 and TRBJ2-3; D may be TRBD1 (6 bases). Germline CDR1 reads LGHNA; CDR2 reads YSLEER. Trimming removed 0 bases at V and 3 bases at J, with 16 bases between. CDR3 size: 17 residues.

The chain recombines TRBV20-1 with TRBJ2-1; perhaps TRBD1 as D (6 bases). CDR3 size: 15 residues. V gave up 3 bases and J gave up 7 bases, with 19 bases separating them. Germline V gene lookup returns CDR1 DFQATT and CDR2 SNEGSKA (reference sequence). Written as DNA, the CDR3 is TGCAGTGCTAGGGCTCCGGGACATGGCCTTAATGAGCAGTTCTTC. This sequence encodes CSARAPGHGLNEQFF.

The chain links TRBV20-1 to TRBJ2-4; D is unclear. The CDR3 loop spans 14 amino acids. Deletions cut 3 bases from V and 7 bases from J, with 16 bases between. The germline CDR1 and CDR2 sequences are DFQATT and SNEGSKA (reference sequence). CDR3 in amino acids: CSASPPNLGNIQYF. DNA for the CDR3: TGCAGTGCTAGCCCCCCCAACCTAGGGAACATTCAGTACTTC.

The chain uses TRBV7-2 and TRBJ1-3; D ambiguous. The CDR3 spans 14 residues. Germline V gene data show CDR1 as SGHTA and CDR2 as FQGNSA. Trimming took off 5 bases at V and 5 bases at J, with 13 bases between the two ends. DNA for the CDR3: TGTGCCAGCAGCCCCCGCCGGTCTAGAAACACCATATATTTT. This sequence encodes CASSPRRSRNTIYF.

V and J are TRBV20-1 and TRBJ2-1; D could derive from TRBD1 or TRBD2 (6 bases each). The J call may be wrong; the DNA end is better matched by TRBJ2-7. The V gene's germline CDR1 is DFQATT and CDR2 SNEGSKA (reference sequence). The CDR3 runs to 16 residues. The chain's CDR3 is CSAWGAQGLGDNEQYF. The CDR3 DNA sequence: TGCAGTGCTTGGGGAGCACAGGGACTGGGGGACAATGAGCAGTACTTC.

The J gene is TRBJ1-2, the V gene TRBV30, with unresolved D. The CDR3 consists of 13 residues. V gave up 3 bases and J gave up 6 bases, with 14 bases separating them. The V gene's germline CDR1 is GTSNPN and CDR2 SVGIG (reference sequence). The CDR3 is CAWSPGVPDGYTF. The CDR3 coding sequence is TGTGCCTGGAGCCCGGGAGTCCCTGATGGCTACACCTTC.

The chain recombines TRBV18 with TRBJ2-3; the D gene is possibly TRBD2 (7 bases). The V end lost 3 bases, the J end lost 3 bases, and 19 bases lay between the germline ends. In germline, CDR1 is KGHSH, CDR2 LQKENI. The CDR3 spans 17 residues. The CDR3 DNA is TGTGCCAGCTCACCTGATCTCGGACTAGGGGGGACAGATACGCAGTATTTT. It codes for CASSPDLGLGGTDTQYF.

This rearrangement joins TRBV28 to TRBJ1-2; D perhaps matches TRBD1 (5 bases). The CDR3 consists of 14 residues. Germline CDR1 and CDR2: MDHEN and SYDVKM. V was pared by 3 bases and J by 3 bases, with 11 bases between. This chain's CDR3 is CASSLPGTDYGYTF. The CDR3 DNA sequence: TGTGCCAGCAGTTTGCCTGGGACGGACTATGGCTACACCTTC.

This clonotype was counted a few times. V and J are TRBV30 and TRBJ1-2; D unclear. This CDR3 region has 13 residues. Germline values: CDR1 GTSNPN, CDR2 SVGIG (reference sequence). V lost 0 bases, J lost 6 bases, and 11 bases lay in between. This chain's CDR3 is CAWSVLGLDGYTF. CDR3 nucleotide sequence: TGTGCCTGGAGTGTACTGGGTCTGGATGGCTACACCTTC. The full variable domain, its missing parts supplied by reference TRBV30 and TRBJ1-2, is SQTIHQWPATLVQPVGSPLSLECTVEGTSNPNLYWYRQAAGRGLQLLFYSVGIGQISSEVPQNLSASRPQDRQFILSSKKLLLSDSGFYLCAWSVLGLDGYTFGSGTRLTVV.

The chain links TRBV2 to TRBJ2-5; TRBD2 matches 9 bases. V lost 8 bases and J lost 5; bases outside the gene matches: 6. CDR3 length: 13 amino acids. From germline, CDR1 is SNHLY and CDR2 FYNNEI. CDR3 amino acids: CASASGGSETQYF. The CDR3 nucleotides are TGTGCCAGCGCGAGCGGGGGGTCGGAGACCCAGTACTTC. Based on the CDR3 plus reference TRBV2 and TRBJ2-5, the full variable domain is EPEVTQTPSHQVTQMGQEVILRCVPISNHLYFYWYRQILGQKVEFLVSFYNNEISEKSEIFDDQFSVERPDGSNFTLKIRSTKLEDSAMYFCASASGGSETQYFGPGTRLLVL.

In this sample, this clonotype turned up a few times. The chain carries TRBV7-8 and TRBJ1-1; maybe TRBD1 (5 bases). CDR1 and CDR2 from the germline V gene are SGHVS and FQNEAQ. Trimming removed 4 bases at V and 3 bases at J, with 21 bases between. The CDR3 extends over 17 amino acids. The CDR3 region is CASSSGRAAIADTEAFF. CDR3 in DNA: TGTGCCAGCAGCTCGGGACGCGCGGCCATCGCGGACACTGAAGCTTTCTTT.

This chain connects TRBV30 to TRBJ2-5; D unclear. V shed 0 bases and J shed 1 base, with 9 bases lying between them. Germline lookup yields CDR1 GTSNPN and CDR2 SVGIG (reference sequence). The CDR3 totals 14 residues. The CDR3, as DNA: TGTGCCTGGAGTGTAGGTGTCGGCCAAGAGACCCAGTACTTC. This sequence encodes CAWSVGVGQETQYF.

The gene calls are TRBV27 and TRBJ2-3, with unresolved D. The germline V and J ends were trimmed by 5 bases and 1 base, with 10 bases remaining between them. This CDR3 contains 14 residues. Germline lookup yields CDR1 MNHEY and CDR2 SMNVEV (reference sequence). CDR3 sequence (DNA): TGTGCCAGCAGTGTTACCCGGGGCACAGATACGCAGTATTTT. Its translation is CASSVTRGTDTQYF.

J is TRBJ1-2 and V is TRBV27, with D possibly TRBD1 on 5 matching bases. Germline-derived CDR1 and CDR2 are MNHEY and SMNVEV (reference sequence). The ends were cut back, 2 bases at V and 6 bases at J, with 10 bases in the middle. The CDR3 covers 13 residues. The CDR3 reads CASSLGGRNGYTF. DNA for the CDR3: TGTGCCAGCAGTTTAGGGGGTAGAAATGGCTACACCTTC.

This chain uses TRBV4-3 with TRBJ1-2, with TRBD1 identical over 7 bases. The germline V gene has CDR1 LGHNA and CDR2 YSLEER. The CDR3 consists of 16 residues. The trim removed 0 bases at V and 3 bases at J, leaving 7 bases unmatched. The CDR3, as DNA: TGCGCCAGCAGCCAAGAGAACAGGGGCTGGGACTATGGCTACACCTTC. Protein sequence: CASSQENRGWDYGYTF.

V and J are TRBV27 and TRBJ2-5; D possibly matches TRBD1 or TRBD2 (5 bases each). There are 14 residues in the CDR3. Germline V lookup: CDR1 MNHEY, CDR2 SMNVEV (reference sequence). With 2 bases removed from V and 4 bases from J, the gap between germline ends came to 11 bases. DNA for the CDR3: TGTGCCAGCAGTTTAAGGCCAGGGAGAGAGACCCAGTACTTC. Translated, it gives CASSLRPGRETQYF.

This clonotype came up a few times. The chain joins TRBV18 to TRBJ2-1; D remains ambiguous. This CDR3 has 15 amino acids. Germline values: CDR1 KGHSH, CDR2 LQKENI. V dropped 0 bases and J dropped 0 bases, with 6 bases sitting between them. In DNA form, the CDR3 reads TGTGCCAGCTCACCACCCCGAAACTCCTACAATGAGCAGTTCTTC. This gives the protein CASSPPRNSYNEQFF.

This clonotype came up a few times. CDR3 residues: CASCQNTEAFF. The CDR3 DNA follows: TGTGCCAGCTGTCAGAACACTGAAGCTTTCTTT. This chain joins TRBV6-6 and TRBJ1-1; D unclear. Germline lookup yields CDR1 MNHNY and CDR2 SVGAGI (reference sequence). CDR3 size: 11 residues. V shed 8 bases and J shed 1 base, with 5 bases lying between them.

As regards this clonotype: The germline gene is not matched at one end of the junction; a read error may be the cause. The chain links TRBV2 to TRBJ2-3, with D unresolved. CDR3 length equals 13 residues. Germline V lookup: CDR1 SNHLY, CDR2 FYNNEI. The CDR3 DNA reads TGTACCAGCAGGAAATCTGGCACAGATACGCAGTATTTT. Translated, it gives CTSRKSGTDTQYF.

This CDR3 reads CASSLTDRDSSYNEQYF. CDR3 sequence (DNA): TGCGCCAGCAGCTTGACGGATCGGGACAGTAGTTACAATGAGCAGTACTTC. V and J are TRBV5-1 and TRBJ2-7; the match to TRBD1 covers 7 bases. Germline lookup yields CDR1 SGHRS and CDR2 YFSETQ. Germline trimming cut 1 base from V and 7 bases from J; bases unmatched to any gene: 17. This CDR3 has 17 residues.

The chain has TRBV11-1 and TRBJ2-5; D remains unclear. Trimming left V 5 bases short and J 0 bases short, with 10 bases between. The CDR3 runs to 14 residues. Per germline, CDR1 SGHAT and CDR2 FQDESV (reference sequence). CDR3 sequence reads: CASSVVTHQETQYF. Written as DNA, the CDR3 is TGTGCCAGCAGCGTAGTGACTCACCAAGAGACCCAGTACTTC.

V and J are TRBV12-3 or TRBV12-4 and TRBJ1-5, with D possibly matching TRBD1 (5 bases). Trimming left V 6 bases short and J 7 bases short, with 16 bases between. The CDR3 is made up of 14 amino acids. This chain's CDR3 is CASRGRWGEQPQHF. The CDR3 DNA follows: TGTGCCAGCAGGGGTAGGTGGGGGGAACAGCCCCAGCATTTT.